This is a list of T cell receptor beta chains from one sample in a study of blood T cell repertoires in COVID-19. Assay used: immunoSEQ multiplex PCR; TCRdb lists only in-frame clones, some missing. Among just under 85,000 clones, approximately 82% were seen once, and the ten largest hold about 18%. Input material: peripheral blood. The receptors were sampled from a woman aged 60-70 years with acute or convalescent COVID-19. Each CDR3 is given with its conserved first and last residue. Fields, in order: J gene, clone size, D gene, V gene, CDR3 protein, CDR3 DNA. D genes are given only for firm matches. A row's size may be missing; if present it is once, few, many or a size class.

J: TRBJ1-4
size: few
D: TRBD1
V: TRBV3-1/TRBV3-2
CDR3: CASSRQGGAEKLFF
DNA: TGTGCCAGCAGTCGACAGGGGGGGGCGGAAAAACTGTTTTTT

J: TRBJ1-3
size: -
D: -
V: TRBV5-1
CDR3: CASTQTGASSGNTIYF
DNA: TGCGCCAGCACACAAACAGGAGCGAGCTCTGGAAACACCATATATTTT

J: TRBJ2-3
size: -
D: -
V: TRBV11-3
CDR3: CASSLGGGSTDTQYF
DNA: TGTGCCAGCAGCTTGGGGGGGGGCAGCACAGATACGCAGTATTTT

J: TRBJ1-1
size: -
D: -
V: TRBV7-9
CDR3: CASSLGGGGNTEAFF
DNA: TGTGCCAGCAGCTTAGGGGGAGGGGGGAACACTGAAGCTTTCTTT

J: TRBJ2-2
size: -
D: -
V: TRBV4-2
CDR3: CASSQETENTGELFF
DNA: TGTGCCAGCAGCCAAGAAACAGAGAACACCGGGGAGCTGTTTTTT

J: TRBJ2-7
size: -
D: TRBD1
V: TRBV11-3
CDR3: CASSLPGQGVYEQYF
DNA: TGTGCCAGCAGCTTACCCGGACAGGGTGTCTACGAGCAGTACTTC

J: TRBJ2-3
size: -
D: -
V: TRBV10-1
CDR3: CASSPGWGVENTQYF
DNA: TGCGCCAGCAGTCCGGGATGGGGAGTCGAGAATACGCAGTATTTT

J: TRBJ2-3
size: -
D: -
V: TRBV11-2
CDR3: CASTQGGGTDTQYF
DNA: TGTGCCAGCACCCAAGGGGGGGGGACAGATACGCAGTATTTT

J: TRBJ2-3
size: -
D: TRBD2
V: TRBV3-1/TRBV3-2
CDR3: CASSLGLAGSDTQYF
DNA: TGTGCCAGCAGCCTGGGACTAGCGGGGTCAGATACGCAGTATTTT

J: TRBJ1-2
size: -
D: TRBD1
V: TRBV5-4
CDR3: CASSLVSTGWDGGYTF
DNA: TGTGCCAGCAGCTTGGTATCGACAGGGTGGGACGGTGGCTACACCTTC

J: TRBJ1-3
size: -
D: TRBD1
V: TRBV5-1
CDR3: CASSLGTGGFGNTIYF
DNA: TGCGCCAGCAGCTTGGGGACAGGGGGCTTCGGAAACACCATATATTTT

J: TRBJ1-1
size: -
D: -
V: TRBV24-1
CDR3: CATSLGEAEAFF
DNA: TGTGCCACCAGCTTAGGGGAGGCTGAAGCTTTCTTT

J: TRBJ1-5
size: -
D: -
V: TRBV5-6
CDR3: CASSTGGSPPQHF
DNA: TGTGCCAGCAGCACCGGGGGGAGTCCGCCCCAGCATTTT

J: TRBJ1-1
size: -
D: -
V: TRBV9
CDR3: CASSSAMNTEAFF
DNA: TGTGCCAGCAGCTCCGCGATGAACACTGAAGCTTTCTTT

J: TRBJ2-5
size: -
D: -
V: TRBV28
CDR3: CASSNQEGIQETQYF
DNA: TGTGCCAGCAGCAACCAGGAGGGTATACAAGAGACCCAGTACTTC

J: TRBJ1-2
size: -
D: TRBD1
V: TRBV13
CDR3: CASSLVAGGYYGYTF
DNA: TGTGCCAGCAGCTTAGTCGCAGGGGGCTACTATGGCTACACCTTC

J: TRBJ2-1
size: -
D: -
V: TRBV24-1
CDR3: CATSDSGQGDNEQFF
DNA: TGTGCCACCAGTGATTCAGGCCAGGGCGACAATGAGCAGTTCTTC

J: TRBJ2-1
size: -
D: -
V: TRBV11-3
CDR3: CASSSDFYNEQFF
DNA: TGTGCCAGCAGCTCAGACTTTTACAATGAGCAGTTCTTC

J: TRBJ1-2
size: -
D: -
V: TRBV27
CDR3: CASSYRPEDGYTF
DNA: TGTGCCAGCAGTTATAGGCCGGAGGATGGCTACACCTTC

J: TRBJ2-7
size: -
D: -
V: TRBV7-2
CDR3: CASSLVGDSDEQYF
DNA: TGTGCCAGCAGCTTAGTTGGGGACTCGGACGAGCAGTACTTC

J: TRBJ1-1
size: many
D: -
V: TRBV7-9
CDR3: CASSFRRRAFF
DNA: TGTGCCAGCAGCTTTAGGAGGCGAGCTTTCTTT

J: TRBJ2-7
size: -
D: -
V: TRBV4-2
CDR3: CASSQAPSGWDEQYF
DNA: TGTGCCAGCAGCCAAGCACCCAGCGGGTGGGATGAGCAGTACTTC

J: TRBJ2-2
size: -
D: -
V: TRBV11-3
CDR3: CASTRVGGAVGELFF
DNA: TGTGCCAGCACCCGGGTTGGGGGCGCAGTCGGGGAGCTGTTTTTT

J: TRBJ2-5
size: -
D: -
V: TRBV24-1
CDR3: CASFSGLEGETQYF
DNA: TGTGCCTCCTTTAGCGGCCTGGAGGGAGAGACCCAGTACTTC

J: TRBJ1-5
size: few
D: -
V: TRBV5-1
CDR3: CASSQGTDSNQPQHF
DNA: TGCGCCAGCAGCCAGGGGACGGATAGCAATCAGCCCCAGCATTTT

J: TRBJ2-7
size: medium-sized
D: TRBD1
V: TRBV5-1
CDR3: CASSSRQGSYEQYF
DNA: TGCGCCAGCAGCTCCCGACAGGGATCCTACGAGCAGTACTTC